This T cell receptor (beta chain) is drawn from a study of blood T cell repertoires in COVID-19. Sequenced by immunoSEQ multiplex PCR; TCRdb stores in-frame clones only, minus some. The data hold about 200,000 clones, with 85% observed a single time. V shed 0 bases, J shed 4 bases, and the junction held 1 base outside the gene matches. Germline V lookup: CDR1 MNHNS, CDR2 SASEGT. The CDR3 is 15 residues long. The sequencing input was PBMCs or T cells enriched from blood (not recorded which). This sequence joins TRBV6-1 and TRBJ2-3; TRBD2 aligns across 10 bases. This receptor was taken from a man between 40 and 49 years old who had recovered from COVID-19. Written as DNA, the CDR3 is TGTGCCAGCAGTGAAGCAGCGGGAGGGCCAGATACGCAGTATTTT. Amino acids: CASSEAAGGPDTQYF.